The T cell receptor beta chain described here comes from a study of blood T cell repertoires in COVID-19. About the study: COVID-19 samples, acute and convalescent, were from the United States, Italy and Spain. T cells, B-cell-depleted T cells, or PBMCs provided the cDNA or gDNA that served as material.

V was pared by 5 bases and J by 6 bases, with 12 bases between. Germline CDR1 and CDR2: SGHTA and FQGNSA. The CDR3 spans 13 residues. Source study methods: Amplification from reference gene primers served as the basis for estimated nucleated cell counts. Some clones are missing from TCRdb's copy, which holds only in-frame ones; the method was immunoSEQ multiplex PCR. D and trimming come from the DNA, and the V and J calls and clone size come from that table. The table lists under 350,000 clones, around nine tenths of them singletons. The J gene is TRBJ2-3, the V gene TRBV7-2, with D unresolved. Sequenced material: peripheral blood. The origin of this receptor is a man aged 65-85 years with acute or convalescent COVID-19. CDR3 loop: CASSTIPRDTQYF. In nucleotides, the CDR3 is TGTGCCAGCAGCACTATTCCAAGGGATACGCAGTATTTT.